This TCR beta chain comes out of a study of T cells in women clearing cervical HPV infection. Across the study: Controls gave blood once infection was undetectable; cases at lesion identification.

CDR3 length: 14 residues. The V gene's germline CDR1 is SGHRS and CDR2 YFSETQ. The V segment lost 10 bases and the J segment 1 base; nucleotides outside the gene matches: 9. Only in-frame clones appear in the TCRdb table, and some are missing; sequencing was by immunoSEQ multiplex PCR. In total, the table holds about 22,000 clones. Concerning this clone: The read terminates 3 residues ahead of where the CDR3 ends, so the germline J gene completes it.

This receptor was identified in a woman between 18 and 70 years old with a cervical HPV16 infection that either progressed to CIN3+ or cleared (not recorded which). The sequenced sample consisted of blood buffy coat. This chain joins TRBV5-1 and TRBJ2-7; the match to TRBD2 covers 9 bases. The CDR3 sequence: CASGPAGGSYEQYF. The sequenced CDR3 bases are TGCGCCTCTGGTCCAGCGGGGGGTTCCTACGAG.